This passage covers 2 T cell receptor beta chains from one sample sequenced in a study of blood T cell repertoires in COVID-19. Using immunoSEQ multiplex PCR, the repertoire was profiled, and TCRdb retains in-frame clones only, with some absent. The top ten clones hold less than 6% of a sample with approximately 170,000 clones, 80% of them seen once. Input material: PBMCs or T cells enriched from blood (not recorded which). These receptors all come from a man aged 35-49 years who had recovered from COVID-19.

The gene calls are TRBV3-1 (or the pseudogene TRBV3-2) and TRBJ1-1, with D perhaps TRBD1 (6 bases). Looked up from germline, CDR1 is LGHDT and CDR2 is YNNKEL (reference sequence). The CDR3 is 15 amino acids. With 3 bases removed from V and 0 bases from J, the gap between germline ends came to 11 bases. The CDR3 spells CASSQGDRLNTEAFF. In nucleotides, the CDR3 is TGTGCCAGCAGCCAGGGAGACAGGCTGAACACTGAAGCTTTCTTT.

The genes are TRBV15 and TRBJ1-1; TRBD1 is a possible D gene (5 bases). Trimming took 3 bases from V and 7 from J, leaving 15 bases between them. Germline V gives CDR1 LNHNV, CDR2 YYDKDF (reference sequence). CDR3 length equals 14 residues. The CDR3: CATSRARSGDEAFF. CDR3 bases: TGTGCCACCAGCAGGGCGAGGTCGGGGGATGAAGCTTTCTTT.